This T cell receptor beta chain was obtained from a study of shared clonotypes between healthy human individuals. Study findings and constraints: Estimated richness values were generally larger in naive subsets than in memory subsets.

The CDR3 totals 16 residues. V was trimmed by 5 bases and J by 4 bases, leaving 19 bases between them. Germline values: CDR1 SNHLY, CDR2 FYNNEI. Sequencing used immunoSEQ multiplex PCR; TCRdb keeps in-frame clones, though not all of them. The data hold under 2.5 million clones, with 85% to 95% observed a single time. About this clone: Its antigen remains unknown.

The sequenced sample was naive CD4+ T cells from PBMCs. Documented subset: CD45RA+ positively selected. The sequence was obtained from a man between 18 and 35 years old in good health. Some clones in this sample may be carry-over from other donors' samples. The chain combines TRBV2 with TRBJ2-3; D is possibly TRBD2 (5 bases). CDR3 residues: CASSSRAPRTADTQYF. Written as DNA, the CDR3 is TGTGCCAGCAGTTCGCGGGCACCCCGAACGGCAGATACGCAGTATTTT.